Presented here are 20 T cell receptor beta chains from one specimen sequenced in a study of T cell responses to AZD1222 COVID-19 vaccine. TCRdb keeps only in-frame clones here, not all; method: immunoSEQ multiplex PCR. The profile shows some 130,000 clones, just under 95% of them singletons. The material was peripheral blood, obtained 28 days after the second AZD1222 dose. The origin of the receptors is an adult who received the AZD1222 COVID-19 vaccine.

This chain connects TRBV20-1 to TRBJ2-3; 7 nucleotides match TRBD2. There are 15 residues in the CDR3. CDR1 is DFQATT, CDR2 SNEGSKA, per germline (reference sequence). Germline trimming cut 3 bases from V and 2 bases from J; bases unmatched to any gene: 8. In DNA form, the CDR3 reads TGCAGTGCTAGTTCCAGCGGGGTCATCACAGATACGCAGTATTTT. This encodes CSASSSGVITDTQYF.

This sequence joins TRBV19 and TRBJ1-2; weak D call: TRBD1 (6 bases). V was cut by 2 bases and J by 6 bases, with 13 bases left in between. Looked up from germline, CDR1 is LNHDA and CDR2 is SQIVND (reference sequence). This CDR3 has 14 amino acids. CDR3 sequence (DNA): TGTGCCAGTAGTATACGGGGGGCGCCTAATGGCTACACCTTC. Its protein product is CASSIRGAPNGYTF.

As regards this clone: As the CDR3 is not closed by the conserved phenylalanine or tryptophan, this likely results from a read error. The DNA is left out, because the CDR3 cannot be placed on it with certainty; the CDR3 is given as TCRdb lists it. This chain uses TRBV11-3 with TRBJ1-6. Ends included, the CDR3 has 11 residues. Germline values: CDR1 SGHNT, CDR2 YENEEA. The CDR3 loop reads CASSLDRGEYI.

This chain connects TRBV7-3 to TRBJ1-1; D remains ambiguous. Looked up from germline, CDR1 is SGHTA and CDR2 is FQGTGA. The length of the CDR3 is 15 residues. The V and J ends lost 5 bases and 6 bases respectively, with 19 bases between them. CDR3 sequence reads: CASSPGRERRAEAFF. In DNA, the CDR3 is TGTGCCAGCAGCCCTGGACGGGAGAGGAGAGCTGAAGCTTTCTTT.

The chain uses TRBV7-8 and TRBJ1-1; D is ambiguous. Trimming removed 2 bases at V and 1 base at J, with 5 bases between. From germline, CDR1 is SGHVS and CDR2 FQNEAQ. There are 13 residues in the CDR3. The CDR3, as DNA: TGTGCCAGCAGCTTAATTGGGAACACTGAAGCTTTCTTT. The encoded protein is CASSLIGNTEAFF.

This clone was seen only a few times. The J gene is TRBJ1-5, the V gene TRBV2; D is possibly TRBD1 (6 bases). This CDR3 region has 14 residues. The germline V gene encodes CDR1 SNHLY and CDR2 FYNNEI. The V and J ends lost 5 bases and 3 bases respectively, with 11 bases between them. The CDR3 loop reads CASSRDTINQPQHF. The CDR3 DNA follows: TGTGCCAGCAGTCGGGACACCATCAATCAGCCCCAGCATTTT.

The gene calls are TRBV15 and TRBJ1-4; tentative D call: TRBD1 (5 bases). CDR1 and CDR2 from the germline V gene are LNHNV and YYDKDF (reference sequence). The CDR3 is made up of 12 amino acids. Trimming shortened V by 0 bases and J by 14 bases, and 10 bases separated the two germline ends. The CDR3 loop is CATSRDRRDLFF. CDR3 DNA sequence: TGTGCCACCAGCAGAGATAGGAGGGACCTGTTTTTT.

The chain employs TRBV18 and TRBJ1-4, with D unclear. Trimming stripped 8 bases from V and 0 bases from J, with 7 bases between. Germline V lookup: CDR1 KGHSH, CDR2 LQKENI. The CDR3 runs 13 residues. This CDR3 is CASQAATNEKLFF. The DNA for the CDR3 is TGTGCCAGCCAGGCGGCAACTAATGAAAAACTGTTTTTT.

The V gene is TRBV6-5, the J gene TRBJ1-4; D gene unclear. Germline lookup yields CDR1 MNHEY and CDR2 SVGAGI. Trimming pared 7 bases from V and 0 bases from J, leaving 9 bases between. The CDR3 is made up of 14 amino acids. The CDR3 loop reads CASMDGATNEKLFF. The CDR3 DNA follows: TGTGCCAGCATGGACGGGGCAACTAATGAAAAACTGTTTTTT.

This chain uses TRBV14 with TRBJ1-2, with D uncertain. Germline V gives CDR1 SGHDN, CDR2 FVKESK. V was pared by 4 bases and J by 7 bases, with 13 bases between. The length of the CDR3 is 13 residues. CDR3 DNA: TGTGCCAGCAGCCCCCCCGGGAGCGGTGGCTACACCTTC. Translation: CASSPPGSGGYTF. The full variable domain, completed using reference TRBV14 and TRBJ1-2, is EAGVTQFPSHSVIEKGQTVTLRCDPISGHDNLYWYRRVMGKEIKFLLHFVKESKQDESGMPNNRFLAERTGGTYSTLKVQPAELEDSGVYFCASSPPGSGGYTFGSGTRLTVV.

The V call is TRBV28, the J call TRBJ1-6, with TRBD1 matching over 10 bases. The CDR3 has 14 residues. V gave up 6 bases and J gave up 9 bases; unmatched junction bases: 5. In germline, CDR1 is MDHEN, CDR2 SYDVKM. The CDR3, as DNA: TGTGCCAGCAGGAGGACAGGGGGGGGTTCACCCCTCCACTTT. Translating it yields CASRRTGGGSPLHF.

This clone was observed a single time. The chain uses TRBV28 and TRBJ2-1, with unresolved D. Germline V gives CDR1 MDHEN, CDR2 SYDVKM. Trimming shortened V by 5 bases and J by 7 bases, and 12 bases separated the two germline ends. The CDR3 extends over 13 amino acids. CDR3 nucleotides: TGTGCCAGCAGTCCACGAATTGGGAATGAGCAGTTCTTC. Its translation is CASSPRIGNEQFF.

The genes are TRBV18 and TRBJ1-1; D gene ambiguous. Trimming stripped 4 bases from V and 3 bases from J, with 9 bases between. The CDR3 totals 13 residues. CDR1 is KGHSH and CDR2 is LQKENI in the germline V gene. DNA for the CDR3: TGTGCCAGCTCACGCGTAAGGGACACTGAAGCTTTCTTT. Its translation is CASSRVRDTEAFF.

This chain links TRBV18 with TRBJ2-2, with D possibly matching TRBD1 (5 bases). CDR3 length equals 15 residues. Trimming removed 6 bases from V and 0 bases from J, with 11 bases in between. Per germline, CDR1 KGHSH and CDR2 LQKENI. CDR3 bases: TGTGCCAGCTCCCCATGGACACCGAACACCGGGGAGCTGTTTTTT. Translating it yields CASSPWTPNTGELFF.

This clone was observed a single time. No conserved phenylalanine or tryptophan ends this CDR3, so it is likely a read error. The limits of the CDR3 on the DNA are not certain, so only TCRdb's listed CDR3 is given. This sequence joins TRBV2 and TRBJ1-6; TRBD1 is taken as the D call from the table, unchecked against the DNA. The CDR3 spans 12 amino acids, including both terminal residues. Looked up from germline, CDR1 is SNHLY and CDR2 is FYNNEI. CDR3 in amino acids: CASSPTGQPRLV.

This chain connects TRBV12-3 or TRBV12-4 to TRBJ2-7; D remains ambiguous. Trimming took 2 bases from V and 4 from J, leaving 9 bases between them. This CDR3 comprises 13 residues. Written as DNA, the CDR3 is TGTGCCAGCAGTTTAATGGAGCCATACGAGCAGTACTTC. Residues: CASSLMEPYEQYF.

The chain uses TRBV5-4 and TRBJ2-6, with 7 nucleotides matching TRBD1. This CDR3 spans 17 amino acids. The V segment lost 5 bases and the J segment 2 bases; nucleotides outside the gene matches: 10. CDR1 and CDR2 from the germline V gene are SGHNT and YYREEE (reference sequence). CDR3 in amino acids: CASRQTPTGPGANVLTF. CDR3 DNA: TGTGCCAGCAGGCAGACGCCGACAGGGCCTGGGGCCAACGTCCTGACTTTC. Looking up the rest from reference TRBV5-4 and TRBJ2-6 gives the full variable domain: ETGVTQSPTHLIKTRGQQVTLRCSSQSGHNTVSWYQQALGQGPQFIFQYYREEENGRGNFPPRFSGLQFPNYSSELNVNALELDDSALYLCASRQTPTGPGANVLTFGAGSRLTVL.

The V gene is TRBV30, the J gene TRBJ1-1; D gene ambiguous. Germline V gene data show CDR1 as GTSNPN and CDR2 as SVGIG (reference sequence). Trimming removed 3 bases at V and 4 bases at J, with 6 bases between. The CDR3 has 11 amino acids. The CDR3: CAWREPTEAFF. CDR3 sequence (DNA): TGTGCCTGGAGAGAGCCCACTGAAGCTTTCTTT.

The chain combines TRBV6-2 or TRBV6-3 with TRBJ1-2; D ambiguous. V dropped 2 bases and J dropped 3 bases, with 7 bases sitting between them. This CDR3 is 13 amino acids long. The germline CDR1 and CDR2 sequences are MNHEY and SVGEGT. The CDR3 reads CASSYGQDYGYTF. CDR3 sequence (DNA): TGTGCCAGCAGTTACGGGCAGGACTATGGCTACACCTTC.

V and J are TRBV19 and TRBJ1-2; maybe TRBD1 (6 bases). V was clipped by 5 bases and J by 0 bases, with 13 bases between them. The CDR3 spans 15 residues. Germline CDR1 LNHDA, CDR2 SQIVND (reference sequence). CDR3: CASSADRRANYGYTF. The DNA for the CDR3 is TGTGCCAGTAGTGCCGACAGGCGAGCTAACTATGGCTACACCTTC.